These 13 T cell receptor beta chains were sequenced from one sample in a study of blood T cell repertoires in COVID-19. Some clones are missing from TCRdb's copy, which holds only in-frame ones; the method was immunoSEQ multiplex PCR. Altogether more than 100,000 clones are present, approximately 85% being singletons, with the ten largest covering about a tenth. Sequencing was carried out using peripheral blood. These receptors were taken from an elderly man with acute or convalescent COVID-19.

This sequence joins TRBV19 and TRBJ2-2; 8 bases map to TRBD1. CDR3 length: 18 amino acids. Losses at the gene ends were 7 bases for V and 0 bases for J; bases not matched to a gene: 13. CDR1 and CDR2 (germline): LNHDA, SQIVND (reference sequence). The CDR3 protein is CASIQARQGWANTGELFF. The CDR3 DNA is TGTGCCAGTATCCAGGCCCGACAGGGGTGGGCGAACACCGGGGAGCTGTTTTTT.

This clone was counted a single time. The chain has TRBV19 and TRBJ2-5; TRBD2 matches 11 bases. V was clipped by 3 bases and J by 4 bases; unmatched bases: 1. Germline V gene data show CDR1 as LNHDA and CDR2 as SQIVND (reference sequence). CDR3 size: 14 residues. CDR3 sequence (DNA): TGTGCCAGTAGTATCGGACTAGCGGGAGAGACCCAGTACTTC. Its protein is CASSIGLAGETQYF.

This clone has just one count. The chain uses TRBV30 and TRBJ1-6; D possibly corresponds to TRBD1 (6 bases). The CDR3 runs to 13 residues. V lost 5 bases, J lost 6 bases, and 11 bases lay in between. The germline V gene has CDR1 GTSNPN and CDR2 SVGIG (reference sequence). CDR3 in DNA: TGTGCCTGGCTGGGACAACTTAATTCACCCCTCCACTTT. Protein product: CAWLGQLNSPLHF. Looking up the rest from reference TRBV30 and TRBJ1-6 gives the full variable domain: SQTIHQWPATLVQPVGSPLSLECTVEGTSNPNLYWYRQAAGRGLQLLFYSVGIGQISSEVPQNLSASRPQDRQFILSSKKLLLSDSGFYLCAWLGQLNSPLHFGNGTRLTVT.

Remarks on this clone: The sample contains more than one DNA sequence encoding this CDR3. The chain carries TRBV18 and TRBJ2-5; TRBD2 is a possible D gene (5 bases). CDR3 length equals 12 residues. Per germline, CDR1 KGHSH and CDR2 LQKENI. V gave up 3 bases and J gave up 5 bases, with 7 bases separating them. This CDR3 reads CASSPSGETQYF. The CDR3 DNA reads TGTGCCAGCTCACCCTCGGGGGAGACCCAGTACTTC.

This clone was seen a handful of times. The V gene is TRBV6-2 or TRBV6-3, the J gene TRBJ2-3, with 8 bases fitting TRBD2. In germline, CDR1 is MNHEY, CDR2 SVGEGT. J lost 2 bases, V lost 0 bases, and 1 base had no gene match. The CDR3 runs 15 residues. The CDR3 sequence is CASSYSSGNTDTQYF. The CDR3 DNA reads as TGTGCCAGCAGTTACTCTAGCGGGAACACAGATACGCAGTATTTT.

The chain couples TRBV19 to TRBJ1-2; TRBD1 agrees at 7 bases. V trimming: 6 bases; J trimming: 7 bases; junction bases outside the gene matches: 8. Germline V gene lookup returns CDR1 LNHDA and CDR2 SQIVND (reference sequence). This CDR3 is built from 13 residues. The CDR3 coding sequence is TGTGCCAGTAGCCCACAGGGGATGGGTGGCTACACCTTC. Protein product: CASSPQGMGGYTF.

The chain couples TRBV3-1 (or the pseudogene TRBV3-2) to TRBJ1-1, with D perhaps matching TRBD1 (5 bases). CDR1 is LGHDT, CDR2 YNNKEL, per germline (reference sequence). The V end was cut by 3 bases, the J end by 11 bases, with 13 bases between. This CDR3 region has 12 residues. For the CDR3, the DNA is TGTGCCAGCAGCCATGATGCGAAGGGGGCTTTCTTT. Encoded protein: CASSHDAKGAFF.

CDR3 amino acids: CASSEARGGVNEQFF. The CDR3 DNA follows: TGTGCCAGCAGTGAGGCTCGGGGCGGGGTCAATGAGCAGTTCTTC. The chain combines TRBV28 with TRBJ2-1, with D possibly matching TRBD2 (6 bases). Germline V CDR1 and CDR2: MDHEN, SYDVKM. The ends were cut back, 5 bases at V and 6 bases at J, with 17 bases in the middle. The CDR3 sequence is 15 residues long.

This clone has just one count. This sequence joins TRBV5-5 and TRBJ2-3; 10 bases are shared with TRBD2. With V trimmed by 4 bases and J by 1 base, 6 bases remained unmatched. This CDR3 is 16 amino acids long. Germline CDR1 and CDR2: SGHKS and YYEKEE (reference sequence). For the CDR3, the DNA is TGTGCCAGCAGCATCGCCCTAGCGGGAGGCACAGATACGCAGTATTTT. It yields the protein CASSIALAGGTDTQYF.

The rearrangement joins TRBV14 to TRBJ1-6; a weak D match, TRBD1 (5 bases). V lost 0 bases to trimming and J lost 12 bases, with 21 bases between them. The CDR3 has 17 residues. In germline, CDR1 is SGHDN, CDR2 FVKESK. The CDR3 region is CASSQDRGEVGLGPLHF. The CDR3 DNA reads TGTGCCAGCAGCCAAGATCGGGGGGAAGTCGGTCTTGGACCCCTCCACTTT.

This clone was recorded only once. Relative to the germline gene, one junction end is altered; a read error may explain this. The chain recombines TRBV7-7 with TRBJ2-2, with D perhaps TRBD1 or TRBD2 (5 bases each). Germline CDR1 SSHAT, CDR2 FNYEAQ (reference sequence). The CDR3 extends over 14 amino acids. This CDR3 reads CASRVEANTGELFF. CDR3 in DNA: TGTGCTAGCAGGGTGGAGGCGAACACCGGGGAGCTGTTTTTT.

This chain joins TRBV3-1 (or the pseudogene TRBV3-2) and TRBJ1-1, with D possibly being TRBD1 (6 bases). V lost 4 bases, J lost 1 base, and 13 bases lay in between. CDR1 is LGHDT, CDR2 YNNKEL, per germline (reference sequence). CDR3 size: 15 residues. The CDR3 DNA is TGTGCCAGCAGCCCCTGGGACACCTCGAACACTGAAGCTTTCTTT. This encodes CASSPWDTSNTEAFF.

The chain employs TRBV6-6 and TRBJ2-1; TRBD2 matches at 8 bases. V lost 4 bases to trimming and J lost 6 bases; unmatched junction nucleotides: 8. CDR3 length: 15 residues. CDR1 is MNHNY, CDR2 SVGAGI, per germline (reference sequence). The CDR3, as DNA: TGTGCCAGCAGTTCCGGGACTAGAAACCCCAATGAGCAGTTCTTC. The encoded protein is CASSSGTRNPNEQFF.